This T cell receptor (beta chain) emerged from a study of breast tumors, draining lymph nodes, adjacent tissues. Trimming shortened V by 5 bases and J by 12 bases, and 17 bases separated the two germline ends. CDR1 is MNHEY, CDR2 SVGAGI, per germline. This CDR3 comprises 13 residues. TCRdb re-called the multiplex PCR reads with MiXCR, one entry per CDR3 protein. The sample lists about 180,000 distinct CDR3 sequences; roughly 30% were seen once. Notes on the study in general: The lymph node origin of tumor T cells was framed as consistent with a hypothesis, not demonstrated. Tumor repertoires ranked between lymph nodes and nontumor tissue in diversity, with V and J gene preferences. Tumor and nontumor repertoires were significantly more similar in luminal-like than in basal-like breast cancer.

This clonotype was recorded a few times. Its antigen is as yet unknown. Breast cancer patients provided tissue from their axillary draining lymph nodes. The sequence came from a female donor with breast cancer. Some clones in this sample may be carry-over from other donors' samples. The sample taken for sequencing was axillary lymph node tissue. This chain joins TRBV6-5 and TRBJ2-1, with D possibly being TRBD2 (6 bases). The CDR3 DNA sequence: TGTGCCAGCAGTCACCCACGACTAGGGAGGCAGTTCTTC. Protein: CASSHPRLGRQFF.